This T cell receptor beta chain was observed in a study of tumor-infiltrating lymphocytes in primary liver carcinoma. CDR3 length: 14 amino acids. CDR1 is SGHRS, CDR2 YFSETQ, per germline. V lost 4 bases and J 10 bases, leaving 20 bases between the germline ends. A word on this clonotype: Its target is not known.

With a constant-region primer, TCR beta cDNA was made from about 0.5 ug of total RNA. ARM-PCR, slightly modified, supplied the TCR beta libraries through three nested multiplex PCR rounds. Forward primers for TRBV1-TRBV30 and a C-beta reverse primer served the first two PCR rounds, at 10 cycles each. One entry per CDR3 protein results from TCRdb running MiXCR on the multiplex PCR reads. The table records about 210,000 distinct CDR3 sequences, about 85% of them present only once. Overall study results and limits: Overlap in tumor-adjacent and tumor-blood pairs fell below that of tumor region pairs.

Starting material for RNA and DNA co-extraction consisted of about 20-33 mg of unsorted bulk tissue. Chronic HBV infection, which was untreated, was present in the patients. This receptor was taken from a man between 35 and 55 years old with primary liver carcinoma and hepatitis B virus infection. The J gene is TRBJ1-2, the V gene TRBV5-1; TRBD1 is a possible D gene (5 bases). Sequencing used tumor tissue from primary liver carcinoma. This chain's CDR3 is CASSPWTRGDDYTF. CDR3 nucleotides: TGCGCCAGCAGCCCTTGGACAAGGGGCGATGACTACACCTTC.